The 15 T cell receptor beta chains below come from one sample, sequenced in a study of T-cell reconstitution after alpha-beta-depleted transplantation in children (dated by TCRdb to 2016 to 2018). The sample's treatment or condition label, in plain terms: allogeneic hematopoietic cell transplantation with graft depleted of TCRalphabeta T cells and CD19 B cells. The library relied on PCR. Sequencing was performed on an Illumina HiSeq 2500. Molecular barcoding was employed in the preparation of TCR libraries, with unique molecular identifiers being used to normalize TCRbeta repertoire quantification. TCRdb redid the processing of the public reads, applying fastp at Q25 and MiXCR, and retained in-frame beta chains. Duplicate CDR3 protein sequences are folded into a single record with the most common DNA and genes. In this sample the table shows 600,000 or so distinct CDR3 sequences, about 23% of which occur a single time. The ten largest clones represent 14% of the sample.

The specimen comprised PBMCs, mostly from graft donor cells, sampled 360 days after TCRalphabeta/CD19-depleted stem cell transplant. The origin of the receptors is a boy younger than two who had a stem cell transplant for acute myeloid leukemia, so the T cells may come from the graft donor.

This clonotype was observed at least ten times. V gene TRBV24-1 combines with J gene TRBJ2-3; tentative D call: TRBD1 (6 bases). Germline assignment: CDR1 KGHDR and CDR2 SFDVKD. The CDR3 is made up of 13 amino acids. V lost 10 bases and J lost 2, with 12 bases in between. CDR3 amino acids: CATGTRITDTQYF. The CDR3 DNA reads as TGTGCCACAGGGACACGGATCACAGATACGCAGTATTTT.

This clonotype showed up just a few times. V is TRBV6-1 and J is TRBJ2-5; D unresolved. Germline CDR1 reads MNHNS; CDR2 reads SASEGT. V dropped 4 bases and J dropped 3 bases, with 12 bases sitting between them. The CDR3 totals 14 residues. The CDR3 nucleotides read TGTGCCAGCAGTGTTGAATATTTCGAAGAGACCCAGTACTTC. This encodes CASSVEYFEETQYF.

This chain joins TRBV6-5 and TRBJ2-7; 8 bases align to TRBD2. The CDR3 loop spans 15 amino acids. Germline V gene data show CDR1 as MNHEY and CDR2 as SVGAGI. The ends lost 4 bases at V and 3 bases at J; junction bases unmatched: 8. CDR3 sequence (DNA): TGTGCCAGCAGTTTCACGGGAGGGGAGGGCTACGAGCAGTACTTC. It is translated as CASSFTGGEGYEQYF.

This clonotype was seen repeatedly, ten times or more. The chain couples TRBV20-1 to TRBJ1-1; 12 bases are shared with TRBD1. CDR1 DFQATT and CDR2 SNEGSKA come from the germline V gene (reference sequence). The CDR3 contains 18 residues. V shed 0 bases, J shed 0 bases, and the junction held 8 bases outside the gene matches. This CDR3 is CSAREGQGAPRMNTEAFF. The CDR3 nucleotides are TGCAGTGCTAGAGAGGGACAGGGGGCGCCGAGAATGAACACTGAAGCTTTCTTT.

The chain links TRBV6-1 to TRBJ1-6, with a possible D match to TRBD1 (6 bases). CDR3 length: 15 amino acids. Trimming pared 6 bases from V and 2 bases from J, leaving 11 bases between. CDR1 is MNHNS and CDR2 is SASEGT in the germline V gene. In nucleotides, the CDR3 is TGTGCCAGCAGAGCGGGGGCGGCCTATAATTCACCCCTCCACTTT. It codes for CASRAGAAYNSPLHF.

The chain is built from TRBV9 and TRBJ2-5; TRBD2 agrees at 9 bases. V shed 4 bases, J shed 5 bases, and the junction held 6 bases outside the gene matches. Germline CDR1 and CDR2: SGDLS and YYNGEE. The CDR3 has 14 amino acids. CDR3 sequence (DNA): TGTGCCAGCAGCTTTGGGACTAGCTGGGAGACCCAGTACTTC. Encoded protein: CASSFGTSWETQYF.

This clonotype was detected only a few times. The chain uses TRBV25-1 and TRBJ2-3; D is possibly TRBD1 or TRBD2 (6 bases each). CDR3 length: 13 amino acids. The V end lost 4 bases, the J end lost 4 bases, and 9 bases lay between the germline ends. CDR1 MGHDK and CDR2 SYGVNS come from the germline V gene. CDR3 region: CASSVGGSDTQYF. The CDR3 nucleotides read TGTGCCAGCAGTGTGGGGGGCTCAGATACGCAGTATTTT. Filled out from reference TRBV25-1 and TRBJ2-3, the complete variable domain reads EADIYQTPRYLVIGTGKKITLECSQTMGHDKMYWYQQDPGMELHLIHYSYGVNSTEKGDLSSESTVSRIRTEHFPLTLESARPSHTSQYLCASSVGGSDTQYFGPGTRLTVL.

The chain employs TRBV14 and TRBJ1-2; 10 nucleotides line up with TRBD1. V lost 3 bases and J lost 8; bases outside the gene matches: 9. This CDR3 is 15 amino acids long. Germline CDR1 and CDR2: SGHDN and FVKESK. DNA for the CDR3: TGTGCCAGCAGCCACGACCGACAGGGGGCTTTAGGCTACACCTTC. This translates into CASSHDRQGALGYTF.

This clonotype appeared a few times. The chain links TRBV28 to TRBJ2-2; TRBD2 matches 10 bases. CDR3 size: 17 residues. V trimming: 5 bases; J trimming: 7 bases; junction bases outside the gene matches: 13. The V gene's germline CDR1 is MDHEN and CDR2 SYDVKM. The CDR3 DNA follows: TGTGCCAGCAGTGCGAGACGTGCTGGACTAGCGGTCGGGGAGCTGTTTTTT. It encodes CASSARRAGLAVGELFF. Variable domain in full (rest from reference TRBV28 and TRBJ2-2): DVKVTQSSRYLVKRTGEKVFLECVQDMDHENMFWYRQDPGLGLRLIYFSYDVKMKEKGDIPEGYSVSREKKERFSLILESASTNQTSMYLCASSARRAGLAVGELFFGEGSRLTVL.

The sample holds a few counts of this clonotype. The rearrangement uses TRBV7-9 and TRBJ2-1; D might be TRBD1 or TRBD2, each matching 6 bases. CDR3 size: 14 residues. V gave up 1 base and J gave up 15 bases, with 19 bases separating them. Germline CDR1 and CDR2: SEHNR and FQNEAQ (reference sequence). In DNA, the CDR3 is TGTGCCAGCAGCTTAGTAGGGACAACTAGCTTTTGGTTCTTC. As protein: CASSLVGTTSFWFF.

The genes are TRBV6-1 and TRBJ2-2; tentative D call: TRBD2 (6 bases). V lost 7 bases and J lost 7, with 13 bases in between. CDR1 MNHNS and CDR2 SASEGT come from the germline V gene. The CDR3 is 13 residues long. The CDR3 protein is CASTGLRGGELFF. DNA of the CDR3: TGTGCCAGCACCGGACTAAGAGGCGGGGAGCTGTTTTTT.

This clonotype appeared a few times. The chain joins TRBV28 to TRBJ2-7; D is possibly TRBD1 (6 bases). The V gene's germline CDR1 is MDHEN and CDR2 SYDVKM. V was shortened by 5 bases and J by 1 base, with 12 bases between the two germline ends. The CDR3 covers 14 residues. CDR3 coding DNA: TGTGCCAGCAGTCTCGGGACACCTTCCTACGAGCAGTACGTC. The encoded protein is CASSLGTPSYEQYV.

This clonotype was recorded at least ten times. CDR3 DNA: TGTGCCAGCTGCTGGGATTTAGCAGCCTCTGGAAACACCATATATTTT. It translates to CASCWDLAASGNTIYF. This chain joins TRBV12-3 or TRBV12-4 and TRBJ1-3, with D unresolved. The CDR3 loop spans 16 amino acids. V lost 8 bases to trimming and J lost 0 bases, with 17 bases between them.

The gene calls are TRBV4-1 and TRBJ1-5; D may be TRBD1 (6 bases). Germline values: CDR1 MGHRA, CDR2 YSYEKL. The CDR3 covers 15 residues. Trimming shortened V by 0 bases and J by 7 bases, and 13 bases separated the two germline ends. The CDR3 nucleotides are TGCGCCAGCAGCCAAGACGTTGGACAGATGCAGCCCCAGCATTTT. Its protein product is CASSQDVGQMQPQHF.

This clonotype was seen only a few times. CDR3 residues: CASSPSSGSNQPQHF. For the CDR3, the DNA is TGTGCCAGCAGCCCTTCTAGCGGTAGCAATCAGCCCCAGCATTTT. The V and J genes are TRBV4-2 and TRBJ1-5; D gene ambiguous. With 4 bases removed from V and 0 bases from J, the gap between germline ends came to 10 bases. CDR1 and CDR2 from the germline V gene are LGHNA and YNFKEQ. The CDR3 length is 15 residues.